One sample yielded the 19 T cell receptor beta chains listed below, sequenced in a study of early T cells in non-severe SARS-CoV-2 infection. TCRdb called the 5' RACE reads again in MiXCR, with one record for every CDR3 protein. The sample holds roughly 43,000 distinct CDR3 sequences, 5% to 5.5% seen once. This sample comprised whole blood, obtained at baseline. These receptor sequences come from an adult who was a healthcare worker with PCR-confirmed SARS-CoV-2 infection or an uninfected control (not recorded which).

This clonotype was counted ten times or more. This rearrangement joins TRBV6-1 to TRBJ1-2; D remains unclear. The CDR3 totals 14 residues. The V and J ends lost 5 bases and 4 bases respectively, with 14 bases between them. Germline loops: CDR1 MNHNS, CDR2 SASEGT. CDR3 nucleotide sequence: TGTGCCAGCAGTCCCTCAAGCGGCTCCTATGGCTACACCTTC. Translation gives CASSPSSGSYGYTF.

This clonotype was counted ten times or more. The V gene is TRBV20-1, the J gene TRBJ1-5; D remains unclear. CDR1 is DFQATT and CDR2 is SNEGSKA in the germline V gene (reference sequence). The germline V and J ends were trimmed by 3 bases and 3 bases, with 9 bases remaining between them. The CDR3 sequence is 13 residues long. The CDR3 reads CSARSELNQPQHF. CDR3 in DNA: TGCAGTGCTAGGTCAGAGCTCAATCAGCCCCAGCATTTT.

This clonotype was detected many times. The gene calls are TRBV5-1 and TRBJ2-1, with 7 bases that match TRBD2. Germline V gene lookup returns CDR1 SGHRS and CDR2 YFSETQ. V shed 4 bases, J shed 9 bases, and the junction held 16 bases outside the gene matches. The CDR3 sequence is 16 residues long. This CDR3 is CASSLTPGGGGGEQFF. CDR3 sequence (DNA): TGCGCCAGCAGCCTCACACCGGGTGGCGGCGGGGGTGAGCAGTTCTTC.

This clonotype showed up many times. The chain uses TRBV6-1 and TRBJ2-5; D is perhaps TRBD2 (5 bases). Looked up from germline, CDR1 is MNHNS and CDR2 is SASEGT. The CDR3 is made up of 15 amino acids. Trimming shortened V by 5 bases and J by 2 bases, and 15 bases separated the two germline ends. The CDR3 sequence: CASSPRGRAQETQYF. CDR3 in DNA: TGTGCCAGCAGTCCCCGGGGTAGGGCACAAGAGACCCAGTACTTC.

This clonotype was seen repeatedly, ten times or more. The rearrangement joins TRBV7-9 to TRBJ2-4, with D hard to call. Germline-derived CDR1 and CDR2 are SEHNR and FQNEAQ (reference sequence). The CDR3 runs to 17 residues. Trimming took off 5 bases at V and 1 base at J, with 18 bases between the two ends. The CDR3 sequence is CASSPPGFVGAKNIQYF. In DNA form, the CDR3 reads TGTGCCAGCAGCCCCCCGGGTTTCGTTGGGGCCAAAAACATTCAGTACTTC.

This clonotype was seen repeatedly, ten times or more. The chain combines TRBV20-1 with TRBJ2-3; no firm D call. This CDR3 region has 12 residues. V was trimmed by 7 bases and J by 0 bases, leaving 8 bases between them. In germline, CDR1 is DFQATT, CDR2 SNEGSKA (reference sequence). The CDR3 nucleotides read TGCAGTGAGCTCACAAGCACAGATACGCAGTATTTT. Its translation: CSELTSTDTQYF.

The CDR3 region has the DNA TGTGCCAGCAGTTACTCTTGGCAGGGGATATTCCACTTT. Translating gives CASSYSWQGIFHF. The chain uses TRBV6-5 and TRBJ1-6, with D tentatively TRBD1 (6 bases). CDR3 length equals 13 residues. Germline loops: CDR1 MNHEY, CDR2 SVGAGI. The ends were cut back, 0 bases at V and 17 bases at J, with 14 bases in the middle.

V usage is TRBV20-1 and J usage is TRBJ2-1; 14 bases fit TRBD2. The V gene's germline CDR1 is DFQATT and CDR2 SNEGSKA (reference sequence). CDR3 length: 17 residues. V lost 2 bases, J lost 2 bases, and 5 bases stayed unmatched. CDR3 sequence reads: CSARKTSGRGTYNEQFF. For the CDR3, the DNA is TGCAGTGCTAGAAAGACTAGCGGGAGGGGAACCTACAATGAGCAGTTCTTC.

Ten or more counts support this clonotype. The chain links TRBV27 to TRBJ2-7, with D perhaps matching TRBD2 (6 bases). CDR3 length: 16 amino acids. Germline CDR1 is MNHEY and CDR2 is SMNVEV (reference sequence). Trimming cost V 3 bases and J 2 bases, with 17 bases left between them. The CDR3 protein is CASSFSAPGLTYEQYF. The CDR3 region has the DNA TGTGCCAGCAGTTTTTCCGCCCCGGGACTTACCTACGAGCAGTACTTC.

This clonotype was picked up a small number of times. DNA of the CDR3: TGTGCCAGCAGCCCGACAGACGGGGTGAGGTATGGCTACACCTTC. Its translation is CASSPTDGVRYGYTF. The chain recombines TRBV5-6 with TRBJ1-2; perhaps TRBD1 as D (5 bases). The V and J ends lost 4 bases and 5 bases respectively, with 18 bases between them. CDR1 and CDR2 from the germline V gene are SGHDT and YYEEEE. The CDR3 runs to 15 residues.

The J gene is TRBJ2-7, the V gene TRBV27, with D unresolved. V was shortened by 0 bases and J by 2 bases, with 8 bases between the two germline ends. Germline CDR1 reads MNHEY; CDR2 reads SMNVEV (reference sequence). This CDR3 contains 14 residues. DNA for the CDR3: TGTGCCAGCAGTTTATCAGTCGGACCCTACGAGCAGTACTTC. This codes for CASSLSVGPYEQYF.

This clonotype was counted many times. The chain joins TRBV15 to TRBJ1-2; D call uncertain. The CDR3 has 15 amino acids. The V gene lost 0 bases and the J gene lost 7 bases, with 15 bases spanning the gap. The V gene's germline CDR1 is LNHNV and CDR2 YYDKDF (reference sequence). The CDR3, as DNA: TGTGCCACCAGCAGAGATCTGTTCGGGTCGCGTGGCTACACCTTC. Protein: CATSRDLFGSRGYTF.

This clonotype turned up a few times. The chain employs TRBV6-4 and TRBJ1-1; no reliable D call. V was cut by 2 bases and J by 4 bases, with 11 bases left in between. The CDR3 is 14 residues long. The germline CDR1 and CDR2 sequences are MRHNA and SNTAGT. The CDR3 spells CASSDNGEGTEAFF. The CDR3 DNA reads TGTGCCAGCAGTGACAATGGGGAGGGCACTGAAGCTTTCTTT.

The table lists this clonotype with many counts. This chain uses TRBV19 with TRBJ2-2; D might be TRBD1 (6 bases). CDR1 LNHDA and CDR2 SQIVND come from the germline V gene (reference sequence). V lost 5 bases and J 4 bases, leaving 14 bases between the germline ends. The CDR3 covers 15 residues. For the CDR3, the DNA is TGTGCCAGTAGTGGCCTACAGGGAACCACCGGGGAGCTGTTTTTT. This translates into CASSGLQGTTGELFF. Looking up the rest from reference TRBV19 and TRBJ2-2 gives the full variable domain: DGGITQSPKYLFRKEGQNVTLSCEQNLNHDAMYWYRQDPGQGLRLIYYSQIVNDFQKGDIAEGYSVSREKKESFPLTVTSAQKNPTAFYLCASSGLQGTTGELFFGEGSRLTVL.

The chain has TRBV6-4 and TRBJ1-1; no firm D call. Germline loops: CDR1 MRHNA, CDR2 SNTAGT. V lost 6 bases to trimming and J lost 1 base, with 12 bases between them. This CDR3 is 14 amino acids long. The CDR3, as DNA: TGTGCCAGCAGCCCCGGGTGGGGGAACACTGAAGCTTTCTTT. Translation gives CASSPGWGNTEAFF.

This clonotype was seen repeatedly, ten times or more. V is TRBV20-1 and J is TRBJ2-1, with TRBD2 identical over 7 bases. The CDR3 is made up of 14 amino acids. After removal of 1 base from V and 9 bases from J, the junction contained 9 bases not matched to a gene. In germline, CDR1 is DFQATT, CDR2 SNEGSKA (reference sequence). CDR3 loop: CSARVVAASGEQFF. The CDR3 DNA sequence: TGCAGTGCTAGAGTTGTGGCGGCTAGCGGTGAGCAGTTCTTC.

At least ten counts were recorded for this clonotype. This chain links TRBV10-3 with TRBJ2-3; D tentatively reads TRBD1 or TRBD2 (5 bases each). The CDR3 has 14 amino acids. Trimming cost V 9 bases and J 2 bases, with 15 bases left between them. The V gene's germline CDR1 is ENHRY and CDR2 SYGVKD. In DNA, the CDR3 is TGTGCCATTAAACCCGGGACCCCCACAGATACGCAGTATTTT. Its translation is CAIKPGTPTDTQYF.

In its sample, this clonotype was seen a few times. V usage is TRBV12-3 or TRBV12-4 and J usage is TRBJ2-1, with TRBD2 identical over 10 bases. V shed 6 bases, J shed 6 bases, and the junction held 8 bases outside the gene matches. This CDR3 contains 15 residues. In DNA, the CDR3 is TGTGCCAGCAGGATCAGCGGGAGGGCCCCCAATGAGCAGTTCTTC. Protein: CASRISGRAPNEQFF.

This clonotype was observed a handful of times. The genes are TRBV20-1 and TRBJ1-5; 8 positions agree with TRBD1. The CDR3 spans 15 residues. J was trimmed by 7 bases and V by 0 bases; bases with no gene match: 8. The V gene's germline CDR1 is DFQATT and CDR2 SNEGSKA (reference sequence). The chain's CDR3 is CSARDPGTGGQPQHF. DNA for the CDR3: TGCAGTGCTAGAGATCCAGGGACAGGCGGCCAGCCCCAGCATTTT.